This paragraph reports one TCR beta chain. The sample is drawn from a study of blood T cell repertoires in COVID-19. Study-level information: Researchers got acute and convalescent COVID-19 samples from the United States, Italy and Spain. T cells, B-cell-depleted T cells, or PBMCs supplied cDNA or gDNA.

Unmatched junction bases numbered 11, after V lost 6 bases and J lost 6 bases. This CDR3 has 17 amino acids. Germline assignment: CDR1 ENHRY and CDR2 SYGVKD. Authors' analysis steps: Estimates of nucleated cell counts were drawn from the amplification of reference gene primers. TCRdb's table, derived via immunoSEQ multiplex PCR, lists solely in-frame clones and lacks some. For V, J and clone size, that table is used; D and trimming come from the DNA. The sample lists approximately 160,000 clones; 81% were seen once. The TCR originated in a man between 60 and 75 years old with active or convalescent COVID-19. The gene calls are TRBV10-3 and TRBJ2-1; 13 positions agree with TRBD2. Sequencing was done on a sample of peripheral blood. This CDR3 reads CAISPGLAGVSGNEQFF. DNA for the CDR3: TGTGCCATCAGCCCCGGACTAGCGGGAGTCTCTGGCAATGAGCAGTTCTTC.